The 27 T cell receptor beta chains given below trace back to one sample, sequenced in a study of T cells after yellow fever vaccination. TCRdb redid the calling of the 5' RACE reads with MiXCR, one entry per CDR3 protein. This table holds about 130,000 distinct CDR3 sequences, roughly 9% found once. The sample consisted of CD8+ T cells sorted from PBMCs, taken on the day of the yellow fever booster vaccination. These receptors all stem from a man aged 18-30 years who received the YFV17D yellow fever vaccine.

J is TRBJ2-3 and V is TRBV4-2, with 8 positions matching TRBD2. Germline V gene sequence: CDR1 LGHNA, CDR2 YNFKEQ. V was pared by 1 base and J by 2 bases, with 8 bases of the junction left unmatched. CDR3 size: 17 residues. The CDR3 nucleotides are TGTGCCAGCAGCCAAGGATTCCGGGGGGGCGCCACAGATACGCAGTATTTT. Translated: CASSQGFRGGATDTQYF.

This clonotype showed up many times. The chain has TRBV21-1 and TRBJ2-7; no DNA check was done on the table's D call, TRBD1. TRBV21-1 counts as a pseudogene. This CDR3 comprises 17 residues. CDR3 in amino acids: CASSKDYRGHRSYEQYV. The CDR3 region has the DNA TGTGCCAGCAGCAAAGATTACAGGGGCCATCGCTCCTACGAGCAGTACGTC.

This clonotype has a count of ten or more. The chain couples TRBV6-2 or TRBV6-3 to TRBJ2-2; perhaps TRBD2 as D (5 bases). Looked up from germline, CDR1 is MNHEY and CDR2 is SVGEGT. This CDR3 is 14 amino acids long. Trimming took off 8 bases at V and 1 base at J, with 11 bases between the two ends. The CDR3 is CASVWRVNTGELFF. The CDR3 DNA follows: TGTGCCAGCGTTTGGCGGGTGAACACCGGGGAGCTGTTTTTT.

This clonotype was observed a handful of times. In DNA form, the CDR3 reads TGTGCCAGCAGCGGGGACACTCCCCGGGCCAAAAACATTCAGTACTTC. Protein sequence: CASSGDTPRAKNIQYF. This chain links TRBV5-6 with TRBJ2-4; a possible D gene is TRBD1 (6 bases). The CDR3 has 16 amino acids. Trimming removed 4 bases from V and 1 base from J, with 15 bases in between. Germline V gives CDR1 SGHDT, CDR2 YYEEEE. The variable domain in full, with the rest retrieved from reference TRBV5-6 and TRBJ2-4, is DAGVTQSPTHLIKTRGQQVTLRCSPKSGHDTVSWYQQALGQGPQFIFQYYEEEERQRGNFPDRFSGHQFPNYSSELNVNALLLGDSALYLCASSGDTPRAKNIQYFGAGTRLSVL.

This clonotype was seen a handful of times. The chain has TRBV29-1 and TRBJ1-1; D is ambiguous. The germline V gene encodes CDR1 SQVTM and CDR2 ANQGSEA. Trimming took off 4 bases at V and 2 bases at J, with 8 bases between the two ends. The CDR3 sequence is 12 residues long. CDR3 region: CSVVALNTEAFF. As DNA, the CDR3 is TGCAGCGTTGTGGCCCTTAACACTGAAGCTTTCTTT.

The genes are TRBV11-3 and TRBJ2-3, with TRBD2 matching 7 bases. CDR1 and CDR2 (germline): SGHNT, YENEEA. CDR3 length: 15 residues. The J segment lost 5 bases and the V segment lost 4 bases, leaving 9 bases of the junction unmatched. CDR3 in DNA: TGTGCCAGCAGCTCGAGGGGACGGGGGGAAGATACGCAGTATTTT. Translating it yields CASSSRGRGEDTQYF.

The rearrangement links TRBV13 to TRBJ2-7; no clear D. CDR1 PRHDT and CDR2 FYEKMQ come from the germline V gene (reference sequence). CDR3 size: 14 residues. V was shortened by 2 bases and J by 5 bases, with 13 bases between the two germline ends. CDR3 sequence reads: CASSLIPQRDEQYF. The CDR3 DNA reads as TGTGCCAGCAGCTTAATCCCCCAACGCGACGAGCAGTACTTC.

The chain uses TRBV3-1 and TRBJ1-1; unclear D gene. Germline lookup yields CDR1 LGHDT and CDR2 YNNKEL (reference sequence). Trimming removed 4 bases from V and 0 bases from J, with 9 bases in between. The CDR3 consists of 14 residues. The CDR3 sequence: CASSLAEMNTEAFF. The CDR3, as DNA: TGTGCCAGCAGCCTCGCTGAGATGAACACTGAAGCTTTCTTT. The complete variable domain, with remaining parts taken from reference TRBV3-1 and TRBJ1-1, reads DTAVSQTPKYLVTQMGNDKSIKCEQNLGHDTMYWYKQDSKKFLKIMFSYNNKELIINETVPNRFSPKSPDKAHLNLHINSLELGDSAVYFCASSLAEMNTEAFFGQGTRLTVV.

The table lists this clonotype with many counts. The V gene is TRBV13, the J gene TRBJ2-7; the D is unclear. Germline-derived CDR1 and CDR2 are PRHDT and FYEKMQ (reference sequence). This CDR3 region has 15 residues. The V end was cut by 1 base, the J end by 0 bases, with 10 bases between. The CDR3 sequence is CASSLVARNSYEQYV. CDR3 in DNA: TGTGCCAGCAGCTTAGTGGCCCGAAACTCCTACGAGCAGTACGTC.

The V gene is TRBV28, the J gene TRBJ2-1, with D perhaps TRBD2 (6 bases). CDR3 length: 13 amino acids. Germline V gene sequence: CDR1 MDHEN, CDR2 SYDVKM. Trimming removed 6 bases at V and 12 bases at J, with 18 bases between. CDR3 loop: CASSLIAGQVQFF. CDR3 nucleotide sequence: TGTGCCAGCAGCCTCATCGCGGGGCAGGTGCAGTTCTTC.

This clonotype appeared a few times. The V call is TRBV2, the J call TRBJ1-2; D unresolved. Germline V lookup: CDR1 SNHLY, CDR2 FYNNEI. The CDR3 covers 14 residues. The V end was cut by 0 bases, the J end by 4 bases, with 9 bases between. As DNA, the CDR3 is TGTGCCAGCAGTGAAGCGCGATCCAGCTATGGCTACACCTTC. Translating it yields CASSEARSSYGYTF.

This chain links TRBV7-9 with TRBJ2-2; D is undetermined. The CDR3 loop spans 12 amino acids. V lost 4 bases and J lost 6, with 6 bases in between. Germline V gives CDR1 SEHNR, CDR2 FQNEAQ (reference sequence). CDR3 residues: CASSSLAGELFF. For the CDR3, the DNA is TGTGCCAGCAGCTCCTTAGCCGGGGAGCTGTTTTTT.

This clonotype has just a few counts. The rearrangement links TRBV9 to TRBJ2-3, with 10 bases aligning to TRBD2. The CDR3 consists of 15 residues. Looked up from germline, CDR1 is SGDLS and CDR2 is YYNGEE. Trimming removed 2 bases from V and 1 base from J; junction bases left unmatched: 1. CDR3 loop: CASSVGTSGTDTQYF. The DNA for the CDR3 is TGTGCCAGCAGCGTCGGGACTAGCGGCACAGATACGCAGTATTTT.

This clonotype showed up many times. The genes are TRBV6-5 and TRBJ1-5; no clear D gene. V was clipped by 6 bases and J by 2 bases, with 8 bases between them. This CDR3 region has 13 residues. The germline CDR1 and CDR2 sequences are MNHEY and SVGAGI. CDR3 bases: TGTGCCAGCAGCCACTGGGGCAATCAGCCCCAGCATTTT. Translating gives CASSHWGNQPQHF.

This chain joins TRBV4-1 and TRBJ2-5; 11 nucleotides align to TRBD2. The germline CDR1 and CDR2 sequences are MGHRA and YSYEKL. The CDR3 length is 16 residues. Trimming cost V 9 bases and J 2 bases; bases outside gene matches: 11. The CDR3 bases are TGCGCCAGTTGTTTAGGGACTAGCGGATTACAAGAGACCCAGTACTTC. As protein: CASCLGTSGLQETQYF.

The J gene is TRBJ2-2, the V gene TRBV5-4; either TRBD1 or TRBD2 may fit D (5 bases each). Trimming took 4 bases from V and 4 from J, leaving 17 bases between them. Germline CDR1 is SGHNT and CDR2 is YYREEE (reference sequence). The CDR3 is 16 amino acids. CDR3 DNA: TGTGCCAGCAGCCCGGGACGGGGATTAAGCACCGGGGAGCTGTTTTTT. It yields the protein CASSPGRGLSTGELFF.

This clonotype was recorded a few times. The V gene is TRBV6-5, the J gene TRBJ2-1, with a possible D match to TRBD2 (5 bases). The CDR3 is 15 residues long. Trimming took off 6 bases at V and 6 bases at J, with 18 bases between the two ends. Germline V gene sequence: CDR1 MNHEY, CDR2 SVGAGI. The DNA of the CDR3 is TGTGCCAGCAGCCCCCCCGCGAGGGCTTCCAATGAGCAGTTCTTC. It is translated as CASSPPARASNEQFF.

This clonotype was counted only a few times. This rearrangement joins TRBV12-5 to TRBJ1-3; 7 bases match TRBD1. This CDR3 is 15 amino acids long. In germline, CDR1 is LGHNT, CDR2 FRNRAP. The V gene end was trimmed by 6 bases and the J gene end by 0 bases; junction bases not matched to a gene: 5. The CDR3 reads CASGKGDSSGNTIYF. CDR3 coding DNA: TGTGCTAGTGGGAAGGGGGACAGCTCTGGAAACACCATATATTTT. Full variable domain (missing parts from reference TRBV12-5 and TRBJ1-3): DARVTQTPRHKVTEMGQEVTMRCQPILGHNTVFWYRQTMMQGLELLAYFRNRAPLDDSGMPKDRFSAEMPDATLATLKIQPSEPRDSAVYFCASGKGDSSGNTIYFGEGSWLTVV.

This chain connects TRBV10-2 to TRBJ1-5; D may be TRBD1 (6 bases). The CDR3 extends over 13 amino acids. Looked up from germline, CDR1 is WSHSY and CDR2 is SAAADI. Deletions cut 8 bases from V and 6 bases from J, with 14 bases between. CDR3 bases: TGCGCCAGCTGCGCGGGGGGCGGTCAGCCCCAGCATTTT. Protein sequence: CASCAGGGQPQHF.

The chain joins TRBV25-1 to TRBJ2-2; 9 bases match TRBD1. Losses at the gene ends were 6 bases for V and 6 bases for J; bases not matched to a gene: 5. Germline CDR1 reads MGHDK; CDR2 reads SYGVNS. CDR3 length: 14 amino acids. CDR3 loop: CASRIQGASGELFF. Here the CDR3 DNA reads TGTGCCAGCAGGATACAGGGGGCGTCCGGGGAGCTGTTTTTT.

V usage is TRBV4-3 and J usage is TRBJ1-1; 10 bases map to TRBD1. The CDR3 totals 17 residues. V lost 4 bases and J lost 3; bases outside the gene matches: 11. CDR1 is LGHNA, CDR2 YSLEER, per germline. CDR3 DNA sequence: TGCGCCAGCAGCCTCGTCGGTCCCGGGACAGGGGACACTGAAGCTTTCTTT. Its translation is CASSLVGPGTGDTEAFF.

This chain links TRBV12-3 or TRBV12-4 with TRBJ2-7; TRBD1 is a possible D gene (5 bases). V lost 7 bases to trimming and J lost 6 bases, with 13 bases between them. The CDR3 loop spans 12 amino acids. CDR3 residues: CASTLQGFEQYF. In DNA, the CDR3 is TGTGCCAGCACTCTCCAGGGTTTCGAGCAGTACTTC.

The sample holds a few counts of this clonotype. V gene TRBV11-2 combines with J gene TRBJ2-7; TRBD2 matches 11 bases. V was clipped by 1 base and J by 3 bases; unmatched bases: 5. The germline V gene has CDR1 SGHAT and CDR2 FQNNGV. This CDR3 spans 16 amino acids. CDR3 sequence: CASSLVPLAGDYEQYF. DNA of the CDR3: TGTGCCAGCAGCTTAGTCCCACTAGCGGGGGACTACGAGCAGTACTTC.

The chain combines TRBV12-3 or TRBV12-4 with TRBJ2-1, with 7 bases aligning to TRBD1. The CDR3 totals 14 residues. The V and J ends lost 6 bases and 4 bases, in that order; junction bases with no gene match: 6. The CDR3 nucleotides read TGTGCCAGCAGCTCGGACAGGATTTACAATGAGCAGTTCTTC. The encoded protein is CASSSDRIYNEQFF.

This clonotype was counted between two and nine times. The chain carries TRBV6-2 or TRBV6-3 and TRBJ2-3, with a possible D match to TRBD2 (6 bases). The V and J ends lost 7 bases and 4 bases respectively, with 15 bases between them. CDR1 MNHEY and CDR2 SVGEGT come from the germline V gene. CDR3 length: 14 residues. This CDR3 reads CASNRAREADTQYF. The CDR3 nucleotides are TGTGCCAGCAACCGGGCCAGGGAGGCAGATACGCAGTATTTT.

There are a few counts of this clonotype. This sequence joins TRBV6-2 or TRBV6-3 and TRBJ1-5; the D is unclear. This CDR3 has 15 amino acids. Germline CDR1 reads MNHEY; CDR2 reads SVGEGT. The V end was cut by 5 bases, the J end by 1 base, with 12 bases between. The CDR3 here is CASSAGHWSNQPQHF. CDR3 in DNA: TGTGCCAGCAGTGCGGGCCACTGGAGCAATCAGCCCCAGCATTTT.

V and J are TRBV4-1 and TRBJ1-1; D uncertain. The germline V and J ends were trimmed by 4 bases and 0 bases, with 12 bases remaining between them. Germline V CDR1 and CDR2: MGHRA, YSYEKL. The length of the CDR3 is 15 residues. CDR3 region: CASSPNSILNTEAFF. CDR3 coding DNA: TGCGCCAGCAGCCCCAACTCTATCTTGAACACTGAAGCTTTCTTT.